This T cell receptor (beta chain) was retrieved from a study of blood T cell repertoires in COVID-19. The protocol was immunoSEQ multiplex PCR, while the TCRdb copy is restricted to in-frame clones and leaves out a portion. The sample yields roughly 240,000 clones, approximately 88% seen once. The CDR3 runs to 16 residues. Trimming took off 3 bases at V and 1 base at J, with 15 bases between the two ends. The germline V gene encodes CDR1 SGHTA and CDR2 FQGNSA. This sequence originates from a woman between 40 and 50 years old with acute COVID-19. The material sequenced was PBMCs or T cells enriched from blood (not recorded which). V usage is TRBV7-2 and J usage is TRBJ2-5; the D gene is possibly TRBD1 (6 bases). CDR3 protein: CASSLGAGGPQETQYF. In nucleotides, the CDR3 is TGTGCCAGCAGCTTGGGGGCTGGGGGCCCCCAAGAGACCCAGTACTTC.